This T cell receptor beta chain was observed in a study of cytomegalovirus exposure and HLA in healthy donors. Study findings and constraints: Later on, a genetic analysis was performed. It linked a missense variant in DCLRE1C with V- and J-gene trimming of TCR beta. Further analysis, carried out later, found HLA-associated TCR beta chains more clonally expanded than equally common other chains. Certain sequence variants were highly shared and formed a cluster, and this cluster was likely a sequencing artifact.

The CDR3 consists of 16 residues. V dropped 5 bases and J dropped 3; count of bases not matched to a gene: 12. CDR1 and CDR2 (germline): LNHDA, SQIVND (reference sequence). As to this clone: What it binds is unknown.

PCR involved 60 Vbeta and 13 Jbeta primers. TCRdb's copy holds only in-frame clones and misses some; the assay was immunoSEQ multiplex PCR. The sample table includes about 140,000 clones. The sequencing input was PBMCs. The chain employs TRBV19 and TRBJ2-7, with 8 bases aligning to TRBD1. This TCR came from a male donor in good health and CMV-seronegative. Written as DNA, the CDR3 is TGTGCCAGTAGTTCCCTTGGGATGACAGGGGACTACGAGCAGTACTTC. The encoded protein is CASSSLGMTGDYEQYF.